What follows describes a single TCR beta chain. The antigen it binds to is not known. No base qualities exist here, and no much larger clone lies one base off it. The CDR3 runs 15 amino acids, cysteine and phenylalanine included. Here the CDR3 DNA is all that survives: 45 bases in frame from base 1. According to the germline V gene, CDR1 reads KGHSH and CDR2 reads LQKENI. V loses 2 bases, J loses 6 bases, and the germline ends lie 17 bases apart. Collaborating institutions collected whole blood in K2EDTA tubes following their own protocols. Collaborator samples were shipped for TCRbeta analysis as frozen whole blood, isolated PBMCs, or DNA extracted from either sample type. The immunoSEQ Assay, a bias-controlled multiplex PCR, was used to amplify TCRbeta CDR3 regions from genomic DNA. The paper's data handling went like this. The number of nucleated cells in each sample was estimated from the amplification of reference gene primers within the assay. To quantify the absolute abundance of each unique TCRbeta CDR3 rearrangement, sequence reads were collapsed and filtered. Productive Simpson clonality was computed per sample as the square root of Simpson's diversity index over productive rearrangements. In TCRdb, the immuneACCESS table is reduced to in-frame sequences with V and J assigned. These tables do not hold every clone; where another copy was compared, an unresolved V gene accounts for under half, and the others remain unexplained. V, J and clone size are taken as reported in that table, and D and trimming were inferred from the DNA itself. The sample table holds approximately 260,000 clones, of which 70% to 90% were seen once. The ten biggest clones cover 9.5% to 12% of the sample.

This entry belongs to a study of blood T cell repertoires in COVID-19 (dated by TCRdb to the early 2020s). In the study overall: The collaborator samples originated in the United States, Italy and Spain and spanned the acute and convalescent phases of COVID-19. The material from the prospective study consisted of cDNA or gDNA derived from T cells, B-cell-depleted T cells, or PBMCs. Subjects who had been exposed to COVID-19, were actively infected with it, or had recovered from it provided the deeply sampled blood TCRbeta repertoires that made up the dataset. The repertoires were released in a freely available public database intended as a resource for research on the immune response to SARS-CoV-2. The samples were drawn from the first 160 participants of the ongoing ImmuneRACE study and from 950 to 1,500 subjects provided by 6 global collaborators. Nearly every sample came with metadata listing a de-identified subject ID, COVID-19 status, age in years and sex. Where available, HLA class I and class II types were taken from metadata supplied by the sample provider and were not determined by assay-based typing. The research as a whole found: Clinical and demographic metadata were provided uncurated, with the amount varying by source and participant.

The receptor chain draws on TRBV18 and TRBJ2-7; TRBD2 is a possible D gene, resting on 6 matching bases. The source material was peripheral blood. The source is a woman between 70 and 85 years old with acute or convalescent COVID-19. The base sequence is TGTGCCAGCTCACCAGGCGGGACTGTAGGCATCGAGCAGTACTTC. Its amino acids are CASSPGGTVGIEQYF.